A selection of T cell receptor beta chains follows, all from one sample in a study of type 1 and type 2 diabetes patients. Each CDR3 protein is one row after TCRdb ran MiXCR on the multiplex PCR reads. Here the sample spans some 250,000 distinct CDR3 sequences, approximately 50% being singletons. The specimen sequenced was peripheral blood mononuclear cells (PBMCs). These receptors were taken from a man aged 18 to 29 with type 2 diabetes. CDR3s include the opening cysteine and the closing phenylalanine or tryptophan. Fields, in order: V gene, D gene, J gene, clone size, CDR3 DNA, CDR3 protein. The D gene is left open where the match is weak. Rows may omit the clone size; those that give it use once, few, many or a size class.

TRBV15	NA	TRBJ2-3	many	TGTGCCACCAGCAGAGACTACGGAGATACGCAGTATTTT	CATSRDYGDTQYF
TRBV28	TRBD1	TRBJ1-2	NA	TGTGCCAGCCGTAAATACGGGACAGACAACTATGGCTACACCTTC	CASRKYGTDNYGYTF
TRBV20-1	TRBD2	TRBJ2-7	NA	TGCAGTGCTAGATCTAGCGGAACCTACGAGCAGTACTTC	CSARSSGTYEQYF
TRBV7-2	NA	TRBJ2-3	NA	TGTGCCAGCAGCTTACAGGGTTCGGATACGCAGTATTTT	CASSLQGSDTQYF
TRBV20-1	TRBD1	TRBJ2-5	NA	TGCAGTGCTCCTATACCGGGACAGGGACAAAAGACCCAGTACTTC	CSAPIPGQGQKTQYF
TRBV10-2	TRBD2	TRBJ2-7	NA	TGCGCCAGCTCCGGGACTAATCCCTACGAGCAGTACTTC	CASSGTNPYEQYF
TRBV25-1	NA	TRBJ2-5	few	TGTGCCAGCACCCCGAGGGGCAGCCTATCCGTCCAAGAGACCCAGTACTTC	CASTPRGSLSVQETQYF
TRBV6-5	NA	TRBJ2-2	few	TGTGCCAGCAGTTACTCGTCGTTCGGGGTCGACACCGGGGAGCTGTTTTTT	CASSYSSFGVDTGELFF
TRBV13	NA	TRBJ1-4	NA	TGTGCCAGCAGCTCCCGTGACCTAACCGGGGAAAAACTGTTTTTT	CASSSRDLTGEKLFF
TRBV20-1	TRBD2	TRBJ2-1	NA	TGCAGTGCTAGAGATTCTCTTCGGGGGGGCTTCTACAATGAGCAGTTCTTC	CSARDSLRGGFYNEQFF
TRBV20-1	TRBD1	TRBJ2-7	NA	TGCAGTGCTAGAGATCTCGGCAGGGGGCACGAGCAGTACTTC	CSARDLGRGHEQYF
TRBV5-1	NA	TRBJ2-5	few	TGCGCCAGCACTGTGGGCAGGAAGCAAGAGACCCAGTACTTC	CASTVGRKQETQYF
TRBV7-2	NA	TRBJ1-2	NA	TGTGCCAGCAGCTTCGAGACTGATCAAACCTCCTTC	CASSFETDQTSF
TRBV19	NA	TRBJ2-1	NA	TGTGCCAGTAGTATTGGGGGAGACAATGAGCAGTTCTTC	CASSIGGDNEQFF
TRBV19	TRBD1	TRBJ2-1	NA	TGTGCCAGTAGTATTTCGGGGACAGCCAACAATGAGCAGTTCTTC	CASSISGTANNEQFF
TRBV2	NA	TRBJ1-6	once	TGTGCCAGCAGCTCGCAGGGTACCGATAGATCACCCCTCCACTTT	CASSSQGTDRSPLHF
TRBV19	NA	TRBJ1-1	few	TGTGCCAGTAGTATCGTCTGGGGGGCGAGCACTGAAGCTTTCTTT	CASSIVWGASTEAFF
TRBV30	NA	TRBJ2-7	many	TGTGCCTGGAGTGGCACTTACGAGCAGTACTTC	CAWSGTYEQYF
TRBV2	NA	TRBJ2-1	NA	TGTGCCAGCAATGACGAGGGAAGTGAGCAGTTCTTC	CASNDEGSEQFF
TRBV7-6	TRBD2	TRBJ2-6	once	TGTGCCAGCAGCTTACGGGTTCGGGGGGTAGTCGCTGGGGCCAACGTCCTGACTTTC	CASSLRVRGVVAGANVLTF
TRBV10-3	TRBD2	TRBJ2-1	many	TGTGCCATCAGTGAAGAGACTAGCGGATACAATGAGCAGTTCTTC	CAISEETSGYNEQFF
TRBV6-4	TRBD1	TRBJ1-1	NA	TGTGCCAGCAGGACAGGGGGCGGGAACACTGAAGCTTTCTTT	CASRTGGGNTEAFF
TRBV7-3	TRBD2	TRBJ2-3	once	TGCGCCAGCAGACTAGCGGGGGAAGATACGCAGTATTTT	CASRLAGEDTQYF
TRBV7-3	TRBD1	TRBJ2-7	NA	TGTGCCAGCAGCTTTGGACAGGGGCACTCCTACGAGCAGTACTTC	CASSFGQGHSYEQYF
TRBV20-1	TRBD1	TRBJ1-2	NA	TGCAGTGCTACAGACAGGGTCGGTGGCTACACCTTC	CSATDRVGGYTF
TRBV19	NA	TRBJ2-1	NA	TGTGCCAGTAGTATAATAGGTTTCTACAATGAGCAGTTCTTC	CASSIIGFYNEQFF
TRBV12-3/TRBV12-4	NA	TRBJ2-7	NA	TGTGCCAGCAGTGCAGGAGGGGGTATCGGATCCTACGAGCAGTACTTC	CASSAGGGIGSYEQYF
TRBV18	TRBD1	TRBJ1-1	NA	TGTGCCAGCTCACCCAGGGGGCTAGACACTGAAGCTTTCTTT	CASSPRGLDTEAFF
TRBV20-1	TRBD1	TRBJ2-7	NA	TGCAGTGCTAGAGGTGGTGAGACAGGGGTTTACGAGCAGTACTTC	CSARGGETGVYEQYF
TRBV19	NA	TRBJ2-3	NA	TGTGCCAGTAGTATAAAGGAGGGTTCGGATACGCAGTATTTT	CASSIKEGSDTQYF
TRBV19	TRBD1	TRBJ1-5	few	TGTGCCAGTAGACTGACAGGGGATACTGGCCAGCCCCAGCATTTT	CASRLTGDTGQPQHF
TRBV6-6	NA	TRBJ1-1	many	TGTGCCAGCGGGCTGAACACTGAAGCTTTCTTT	CASGLNTEAFF
TRBV2	NA	TRBJ2-7	many	TGTGCCAGCTGTTTCGGAGGTTGGTACGAGCAGTACTTC	CASCFGGWYEQYF
TRBV4-1	NA	TRBJ2-1	NA	TGCGCCAGCAGCCGGCAGATTCCTACAGGGATCGATGAGCAGTTCTTC	CASSRQIPTGIDEQFF
TRBV7-8	NA	TRBJ1-5	few	TGTGCCAGCAGCTCTGAAAGGGGCGGTCGGGGCAATCAGCCCCAGCATTTT	CASSSERGGRGNQPQHF
TRBV6-5	TRBD1	TRBJ1-2	NA	TGTGCCAGCGGACCCCTCTTACAGGGGCCTGTTAGCTATGGCTACACCTTC	CASGPLLQGPVSYGYTF
TRBV29-1	NA	TRBJ1-2	NA	TGCAGCGTTGAAACCGTGGGGGCATCCTATGGCTACACCTTC	CSVETVGASYGYTF
TRBV6-5	NA	TRBJ2-5	NA	TGTGCCAGCAGCGCCCAACTGCTCGAGAAGTACTTC	CASSAQLLEKYF
TRBV7-2	NA	TRBJ2-7	NA	TGTGCCAGCAGCTTAGGAGGACAGTTCCAAGCCTACGAGCAGTACTTC	CASSLGGQFQAYEQYF
TRBV10-2	NA	TRBJ1-4	NA	TGCGCCAGCAGTGAGCCAACAGAGGACATGAATGGAAAACTGTTTTTT	CASSEPTEDMNGKLFF
TRBV15	NA	TRBJ1-1	NA	TGTGCCACCAGTAGAGATAGGGGGGGCGCGGGCGGTAATGAAGCTTTCTTT	CATSRDRGGAGGNEAFF
TRBV19	NA	TRBJ2-2	NA	TGTGCCAGTAGTACCTCTCTCACCGGGGAGCTGTTTTTT	CASSTSLTGELFF
TRBV5-1	NA	TRBJ1-2	NA	TGCGCCAGCAGCTTGGCTGACTATGGCTACACCTTC	CASSLADYGYTF
TRBV5-1	NA	TRBJ2-7	NA	TGCGCCAGCACTGGGACCCTCTCTATGGACGAGCAGTACTTC	CASTGTLSMDEQYF
TRBV19	TRBD1	TRBJ1-2	few	TGTGCCAGTAGCAGAAGGGGCTTACCGGGACAGGACTATGGCTACACCTTC	CASSRRGLPGQDYGYTF
TRBV28	NA	TRBJ1-6	NA	TGTGCCAGCCGGGAGGGGACCTATAATTCACCCTTCCACTTT	CASREGTYNSPFHF
TRBV10-3	NA	TRBJ1-3	NA	TGTGCCATCAGTGAGTCGGTCTGGGGAAACACCATATATTTT	CAISESVWGNTIYF
TRBV5-1	NA	TRBJ2-7	NA	TGCGCCAGCAGCTTGGAACATGGGTACGAGCAGTACTTC	CASSLEHGYEQYF
TRBV10-1	NA	TRBJ2-1	NA	TGCGCCAGCAGTGAAGGGCGAGGCGGGACTTATTACAATGAGCAGTTCTTC	CASSEGRGGTYYNEQFF
TRBV28	NA	TRBJ2-7	NA	TGTGCCAGTAGTATTGACTACTCCTACGAGCAGTACTTC	CASSIDYSYEQYF
TRBV5-1	NA	TRBJ1-1	NA	TGCGCCAGCAGATCGGGGGCCTTGGCGAACACTGAAGCTTTCTTT	CASRSGALANTEAFF
TRBV9	NA	TRBJ2-7	once	TGTGCCAGCAGCGTAGGACTCCAGTCCTACGAGCAGTACTTC	CASSVGLQSYEQYF
TRBV28	TRBD1	TRBJ1-1	NA	TGTGCCAGTAGTTCACAGGGGGAGGGTGAAGCTTTCTTT	CASSSQGEGEAFF
TRBV24-1	NA	TRBJ2-5	few	TGTGCCACCAGTGGGCAGGGGGGGATCCAAGAGACCCAGTACTTC	CATSGQGGIQETQYF
TRBV20-1	NA	TRBJ2-5	once	TGCAGCCCCGGAGATCCCTACGGGGCCCAGTACTTC	CSPGDPYGAQYF
TRBV6-6	TRBD2	TRBJ2-5	few	TGTGCCAGCAGAACTTCACGACTAGCGGGAAAAGAGACCCAGTACTTC	CASRTSRLAGKETQYF
TRBV7-9	NA	TRBJ1-1	NA	TGTGCCAGCAGCTTCAGGGACGATAACACTGAAGCTTTCTTT	CASSFRDDNTEAFF
TRBV3-1	NA	TRBJ1-2	NA	TGTGCCAGCAGCCAAACCGGGGACGGCTACACCTTC	CASSQTGDGYTF